This T cell receptor (beta chain) was sequenced in a study of cytomegalovirus exposure and HLA in healthy donors. Notes on this clone: Its matching antigen is unknown.

This CDR3 is built from 15 residues. V shed 5 bases and J 6 bases; nucleotides not matched to a gene: 7. In germline, CDR1 is LGHNA, CDR2 YNFKEQ. Overall study findings and caveats: Sequencing likely caused a cluster of highly shared sequence variants. A list of approximately 160 TCR beta chains associated with cytomegalovirus was given.

A multiplex PCR was run with 60 Vbeta primers and 13 Jbeta primers. Sequencing used immunoSEQ multiplex PCR; TCRdb keeps in-frame clones, though not all of them. In the table there are about 160,000 clones, around 79% of which are singletons. Sample: PBMCs. The rearrangement joins TRBV4-2 to TRBJ1-3, with 10 positions matching TRBD1. The TCR comes from a female donor in good health and CMV-seronegative. This CDR3 is CASSLTGGPPNTIYF. The CDR3, as DNA: TGTGCCAGCAGCTTGACAGGGGGCCCCCCAAACACCATATATTTT.